These 15 T cell receptor beta chains were all obtained from the same sample, sequenced in a study of T cells in Graves' hyperthyroidism and ophthalmopathy. TCR beta CDR3 sequences were amplified from RNA transcripts. Carried out on the TCR CDR3, a first-round RT-PCR used the HTBI primer set. TCRdb fed the multiplex PCR reads into MiXCR, producing one record per CDR3 protein. The sample includes approximately 590,000 distinct CDR3 sequences, approximately 44% of them seen just once. Sequencing was carried out using peripheral blood or thyroid tissue (not recorded which). These receptors originate from a woman between 18 and 29 years old with Graves' hyperthyroidism.

This rearrangement joins TRBV7-9 to TRBJ1-6; 7 nucleotides line up with TRBD1. Trimming cost V 4 bases and J 0 bases; bases outside gene matches: 6. The V gene's germline CDR1 is SEHNR and CDR2 FQNEAQ (reference sequence). The CDR3 spans 17 residues. CDR3 sequence reads: CASSCFDRDSYNSPLHF. In DNA, the CDR3 is TGTGCCAGCAGCTGCTTTGACAGGGACTCCTATAATTCACCCCTCCACTTT.

This clonotype was detected once. Compared with germline, one end of the junction differs, possibly owing to a read error. This chain joins TRBV7-9 and TRBJ1-6; D is unresolved. The CDR3 is 12 amino acids. CDR1 is SEHNR and CDR2 is FQNEAQ in the germline V gene (reference sequence). Written as DNA, the CDR3 is TGTGCCAGCAGCCGGGATAATCCACCCCTCCACTTT. Protein product: CASSRDNPPLHF.

This clonotype appeared a few times. The genes are TRBV20-1 and TRBJ2-5, with TRBD2 as a possible D gene (5 bases). The CDR3 runs 13 residues. Germline CDR1 reads DFQATT; CDR2 reads SNEGSKA (reference sequence). The V end was cut by 5 bases, the J end by 2 bases, with 12 bases between. The CDR3 region is CSASWTDQETQYF. For the CDR3, the DNA is TGCAGTGCTTCTTGGACTGATCAAGAGACCCAGTACTTC.

The chain is built from TRBV2 and TRBJ2-5; D gene uncertain. The DNA end favors TRBJ2-7, so the J call may be wrong. Germline V gene data show CDR1 as SNHLY and CDR2 as FYNNEI. This CDR3 is built from 14 residues. The CDR3 loop is CASSEDLLMNEQYF. The CDR3 DNA is TGTGCCAGCAGTGAAGACCTTCTTATGAACGAGCAGTACTTC.

The CDR3 here is CASSVIGSDYGYTF. The CDR3 DNA sequence: TGTGCCAGCAGCGTGATAGGGTCCGACTATGGCTACACCTTC. J is TRBJ1-2 and V is TRBV25-1; unclear D gene. Germline-derived CDR1 and CDR2 are MGHDK and SYGVNS. CDR3 length equals 14 residues. The V gene lost 6 bases and the J gene lost 3 bases, with 14 bases spanning the gap.

The chain couples TRBV7-9 to TRBJ1-2, with D perhaps matching TRBD1 (5 bases). This CDR3 spans 14 amino acids. Trimming left V 6 bases short and J 8 bases short, with 19 bases between. The germline V gene encodes CDR1 SEHNR and CDR2 FQNEAQ (reference sequence). The CDR3 reads CASRSSGQAAGYTF. The DNA of the CDR3 is TGTGCCAGCAGGTCGTCAGGGCAGGCGGCGGGCTACACCTTC.

Turning to this clonotype: This may stem from a read error, because a much larger clone lies one nucleotide away. The V call is TRBV25-1, the J call TRBJ1-3; D is undetermined. V was clipped by 3 bases and J by 0 bases, with 6 bases between them. This CDR3 is built from 14 residues. Germline V gene lookup returns CDR1 MGHDK and CDR2 SYGVNS. This CDR3 is CASSDRVSGNTIYF. The CDR3, as DNA: TGTGCCAGCAGTGATAGGGTCTCTGGAAACACCATATATTTT.

This clonotype was recorded only once. This sequence joins TRBV25-1 and TRBJ2-5; D tentatively fits TRBD1 or TRBD2 (5 bases each). The CDR3 loop spans 13 amino acids. Trimming shortened V by 8 bases and J by 5 bases, and 15 bases separated the two germline ends. The germline gives CDR1 MGHDK, CDR2 SYGVNS. CDR3 residues: CASAWGTGETQYF. The CDR3 DNA is TGTGCCAGCGCCTGGGGGACCGGGGAGACCCAGTACTTC. The full variable domain, in which reference TRBV25-1 and TRBJ2-5 provide the parts outside the CDR3, is EADIYQTPRYLVIGTGKKITLECSQTMGHDKMYWYQQDPGMELHLIHYSYGVNSTEKGDLSSESTVSRIRTEHFPLTLESARPSHTSQYLCASAWGTGETQYFGPGTRLLVL.

This clonotype was detected many times. This chain joins TRBV2 and TRBJ1-4; weak D call: TRBD1 (6 bases). This CDR3 has 13 amino acids. Trimming shortened V by 8 bases and J by 6 bases, and 13 bases separated the two germline ends. Germline V lookup: CDR1 SNHLY, CDR2 FYNNEI. The CDR3 region is CASGAGAHEKLFF. In DNA form, the CDR3 reads TGTGCCAGCGGCGCAGGGGCACATGAAAAACTGTTTTTT.

This chain links TRBV7-9 with TRBJ1-2; 8 bases agree with TRBD1. CDR3 size: 14 residues. With V trimmed by 3 bases and J by 7 bases, 7 bases remained unmatched. Germline CDR1 and CDR2: SEHNR and FQNEAQ (reference sequence). CDR3 in amino acids: CASSFGSGGSGYTF. In DNA, the CDR3 is TGTGCCAGCAGCTTCGGGTCAGGGGGCAGTGGCTACACCTTC.

The chain employs TRBV5-6 and TRBJ2-7; unclear D gene. This CDR3 comprises 14 residues. The germline V and J ends were trimmed by 4 bases and 1 base, with 12 bases remaining between them. Germline V lookup: CDR1 SGHDT, CDR2 YYEEEE. The CDR3 nucleotides are TGTGCCAGCAGCATTGGAGCCTTGTCCTACGAGCAGTACTTC. This sequence encodes CASSIGALSYEQYF.

The gene calls are TRBV7-9 and TRBJ2-1; D is unresolved. The CDR3 totals 12 residues. The germline gives CDR1 SEHNR, CDR2 FQNEAQ (reference sequence). The V and J ends lost 3 bases and 5 bases respectively, with 5 bases between them. The CDR3 nucleotides read TGTGCCAGCAGCTTTTCCAACAATGAGCAGTTCTTC. This encodes CASSFSNNEQFF. The full variable domain, in which reference TRBV7-9 and TRBJ2-1 provide the parts outside the CDR3, is DTGVSQNPRHKITKRGQNVTFRCDPISEHNRLYWYRQTLGQGPEFLTYFQNEAQLEKSRLLSDRFSAERPKGSFSTLEIQRTEQGDSAMYLCASSFSNNEQFFGPGTRLTVL.

Remarks on this clonotype: A read error may be the cause here, since a much bigger clone is one base away. The gene calls are TRBV9 and TRBJ1-2; D not resolved. The ends were cut back, 0 bases at V and 10 bases at J, with 19 bases in the middle. In germline, CDR1 is SGDLS, CDR2 YYNGEE. The CDR3 is made up of 15 amino acids. The CDR3 sequence is CASSVGFRGPVDYTF. As DNA, the CDR3 is TGTGCCAGCAGCGTAGGTTTTCGGGGTCCAGTAGACTACACCTTC. The whole variable domain, remainder taken from reference TRBV9 and TRBJ1-2, is DSGVTQTPKHLITATGQRVTLRCSPRSGDLSVYWYQQSLDQGLQFLIQYYNGEERAKGNILERFSAQQFPDLHSELNLSSLELGDSALYFCASSVGFRGPVDYTFGSGTRLTVV.

V usage is TRBV7-2 and J usage is TRBJ2-6; the match to TRBD2 covers 14 bases. J gave up 2 bases and V 5 bases, and 8 bases lay outside the gene matches. Germline V gene lookup returns CDR1 SGHTA and CDR2 FQGNSA. There are 19 residues in the CDR3. CDR3 nucleotide sequence: TGTGCCAGCAGCGCCGGATGGACTAGCGGGAGGACTGGGGCCAACGTCCTGACTTTC. As protein: CASSAGWTSGRTGANVLTF. Full variable domain (outside the CDR3, taken from reference TRBV7-2 and TRBJ2-6): GAGVSQSPSNKVTEKGKDVELRCDPISGHTALYWYRQSLGQGLEFLIYFQGNSAPDKSGLPSDRFSAERTGGSVSTLTIQRTQQEDSAVYLCASSAGWTSGRTGANVLTFGAGSRLTVL.

The V gene is TRBV7-2, the J gene TRBJ1-5; TRBD1 matches 10 bases. V was pared by 1 base and J by 5 bases, with 2 bases of the junction left unmatched. This CDR3 is built from 15 residues. CDR1 and CDR2 from the germline V gene are SGHTA and FQGNSA. CDR3 sequence: CASSLGGQGYQPQHF. The CDR3 coding sequence is TGTGCCAGCAGCTTAGGGGGACAGGGGTATCAGCCCCAGCATTTT.